Below are 27 T cell receptor beta chains sequenced from a single sample in a study of T cell repertoires in cytomegalovirus infection. TCRdb reanalysed the reads using MiXCR and keeps one entry per CDR3 protein. In the table there are some 320,000 distinct CDR3 sequences, almost 30% of which are singletons. Their specific antigens are unknown. Sequencing was performed on cultured PBMCs, taken from culture after CMV antigen stimulation. The receptors here all came from a human donor in good health (CMV status not recorded). Some clones in this sample may be carry-over from other donors' samples.

The chain combines TRBV5-6 with TRBJ2-1; no definite D call. V was clipped by 2 bases and J by 8 bases, with 8 bases between them. CDR3 length: 12 amino acids. The germline V gene has CDR1 SGHDT and CDR2 YYEEEE. CDR3 DNA: TGTGCCAGCAGCTTAATGGGCTATGAGCAGTTCTTC. This sequence encodes CASSLMGYEQFF. Filled out from reference TRBV5-6 and TRBJ2-1, the complete variable domain reads DAGVTQSPTHLIKTRGQQVTLRCSPKSGHDTVSWYQQALGQGPQFIFQYYEEEERQRGNFPDRFSGHQFPNYSSELNVNALLLGDSALYLCASSLMGYEQFFGPGTRLTVL.

The CDR3, as DNA: TGTGCCAGCAGCCTCGGGACAGGAGTCACAGATACGCAGTATTTT. Translated, it gives CASSLGTGVTDTQYF. The V gene is TRBV4-2, the J gene TRBJ2-3, with 8 bases identical to TRBD1. V trimming: 4 bases; J trimming: 2 bases; junction bases outside the gene matches: 5. This CDR3 has 15 amino acids. The germline V gene has CDR1 LGHNA and CDR2 YNFKEQ.

V and J are TRBV9 and TRBJ2-6, with D uncertain. The CDR3 covers 15 residues. Germline CDR1 reads SGDLS; CDR2 reads YYNGEE. Trimming took off 0 bases at V and 4 bases at J, with 8 bases between the two ends. The CDR3: CASSVGGGGANVLTF. CDR3 DNA sequence: TGTGCCAGCAGCGTAGGTGGTGGAGGGGCCAACGTCCTGACTTTC.

This clonotype occurred a few times. The V gene is TRBV12-3 or TRBV12-4, the J gene TRBJ2-5; no clear D. CDR3 length equals 11 residues. Trimming removed 7 bases at V and 2 bases at J, with 5 bases between. The CDR3 sequence is CASTSQETQYF. The CDR3 nucleotides read TGTGCCAGCACTTCACAAGAGACCCAGTACTTC.

This clonotype was recorded a few times. J is TRBJ1-1 and V is TRBV7-9; D gene uncertain. The germline CDR1 and CDR2 sequences are SEHNR and FQNEAQ (reference sequence). The CDR3 length is 13 residues. V was pared by 2 bases and J by 4 bases, with 8 bases between. The chain's CDR3 is CASSLPEGTEAFF. CDR3 DNA: TGTGCCAGCAGCTTACCGGAAGGCACTGAAGCTTTCTTT.

This chain connects TRBV7-8 to TRBJ1-6; 7 nucleotides match TRBD1. Germline loops: CDR1 SGHVS, CDR2 FQNEAQ. The V segment lost 6 bases and the J segment 10 bases; nucleotides outside the gene matches: 9. The CDR3 spans 14 residues. The CDR3 region is CASSTQGGGSPLHF. CDR3 nucleotide sequence: TGTGCCAGCAGTACTCAGGGGGGAGGATCACCCCTCCACTTT.

The chain joins TRBV5-1 to TRBJ2-3, with 12 bases aligning to TRBD2. Looked up from germline, CDR1 is SGHRS and CDR2 is YFSETQ. V shed 2 bases and J 2 bases; nucleotides not matched to a gene: 3. The CDR3 has 16 amino acids. Written as DNA, the CDR3 is TGCGCCAGCAGCTTTCTAGCGGGGGGGGACACAGATACGCAGTATTTT. It encodes CASSFLAGGDTDTQYF.

This clonotype was picked up a small number of times. The chain combines TRBV7-4 with TRBJ1-1; TRBD1 matches 7 bases. CDR3 length: 13 amino acids. In germline, CDR1 is SGHVT, CDR2 SQSDAQ. The V segment lost 6 bases and the J segment 4 bases; nucleotides outside the gene matches: 5. CDR3 sequence reads: CASSSDRRTEAFF. In DNA form, the CDR3 reads TGTGCCAGCAGTTCGGACAGGCGCACTGAAGCTTTCTTT.

J is TRBJ1-2 and V is TRBV13; a possible D gene is TRBD1 (6 bases). V was pared by 5 bases and J by 1 base, with 17 bases between. The CDR3 contains 16 residues. Germline assignment: CDR1 PRHDT and CDR2 FYEKMQ (reference sequence). The CDR3 reads CASSPYMTQGNYGYTF. The CDR3 DNA reads TGTGCCAGCAGCCCCTATATGACACAGGGTAACTATGGCTACACCTTC.

This chain uses TRBV24-1 with TRBJ1-5; D gene unclear. The CDR3 length is 16 residues. CDR1 KGHDR and CDR2 SFDVKD come from the germline V gene. V lost 2 bases to trimming and J lost 0 bases, with 10 bases between them. The CDR3 nucleotides are TGTGCCACCAGTGATTCCTCCTTCTATAGCAATCAGCCCCAGCATTTT. Protein product: CATSDSSFYSNQPQHF.

This clonotype was recorded a few times. The J gene is TRBJ2-1, the V gene TRBV2, with D possibly matching TRBD1 (6 bases). V was clipped by 6 bases and J by 16 bases, with 19 bases between them. Looked up from germline, CDR1 is SNHLY and CDR2 is FYNNEI. This CDR3 contains 12 residues. The CDR3 loop is CASRSTGNQGFF. Written as DNA, the CDR3 is TGTGCCAGCAGGAGCACAGGGAATCAGGGATTCTTC. The complete variable domain, with remaining parts taken from reference TRBV2 and TRBJ2-1, reads EPEVTQTPSHQVTQMGQEVILRCVPISNHLYFYWYRQILGQKVEFLVSFYNNEISEKSEIFDDQFSVERPDGSNFTLKIRSTKLEDSAMYFCASRSTGNQGFFGPGTRLTVL.

The chain joins TRBV5-1 to TRBJ2-5; the D is unclear. The germline CDR1 and CDR2 sequences are SGHRS and YFSETQ. The CDR3 sequence is 14 residues long. Deletions cut 1 base from V and 0 bases from J, with 7 bases between. The CDR3 sequence is CASSLQQNQETQYF. The CDR3 nucleotides are TGCGCCAGCAGCTTGCAACAAAACCAAGAGACCCAGTACTTC. Full variable domain (remainder filled in from reference TRBV5-1 and TRBJ2-5): KAGVTQTPRYLIKTRGQQVTLSCSPISGHRSVSWYQQTPGQGLQFLFEYFSETQRNKGNFPGRFSGRQFSNSRSEMNVSTLELGDSALYLCASSLQQNQETQYFGPGTRLLVL.

V usage is TRBV20-1 and J usage is TRBJ2-3; a possible D gene is TRBD2 (7 bases). Trimming stripped 0 bases from V and 4 bases from J, with 14 bases between. The CDR3 loop spans 15 amino acids. Germline-derived CDR1 and CDR2 are DFQATT and SNEGSKA (reference sequence). CDR3 residues: CSAREGGGGSDTQYF. CDR3 sequence (DNA): TGCAGTGCTAGAGAGGGGGGGGGCGGTTCAGATACGCAGTATTTT.

The chain uses TRBV9 and TRBJ1-1; no reliable D call. Germline-derived CDR1 and CDR2 are SGDLS and YYNGEE. V was shortened by 0 bases and J by 1 base, with 10 bases between the two germline ends. The CDR3 is 15 amino acids. CDR3 sequence: CASSVGDYPNTEAFF. The CDR3 nucleotides are TGTGCCAGCAGCGTAGGAGACTATCCGAACACTGAAGCTTTCTTT.

The rearrangement uses TRBV6-5 and TRBJ1-4, with D hard to call. Germline values: CDR1 MNHEY, CDR2 SVGAGI. V lost 2 bases to trimming and J lost 0 bases, with 7 bases between them. This CDR3 is built from 15 residues. This CDR3 is CASSYQPATNEKLFF. The CDR3 region has the DNA TGTGCCAGCAGTTACCAGCCCGCAACTAATGAAAAACTGTTTTTT.

In its sample, this clonotype was seen a few times. CDR3 protein: CASTIRGGDTQYF. The CDR3 DNA sequence: TGTGCCAGCACCATCAGAGGGGGAGATACGCAGTATTTT. The chain recombines TRBV6-1 with TRBJ2-3; TRBD1 is a possible D gene (6 bases). Germline values: CDR1 MNHNS, CDR2 SASEGT. This CDR3 has 13 residues. Deletions cut 7 bases from V and 5 bases from J, with 13 bases between.

The chain employs TRBV29-1 and TRBJ2-1; tentative D call: TRBD1 (6 bases). The CDR3 spans 16 residues. From germline, CDR1 is SQVTM and CDR2 ANQGSEA. V lost 3 bases, J lost 8 bases, and 23 bases lay in between. CDR3 region: CSVDQLNPDRWDEQFF. CDR3 DNA: TGCAGCGTTGACCAGCTCAACCCCGACAGGTGGGATGAGCAGTTCTTC.

This clonotype was observed a few times. The rearrangement links TRBV4-2 to TRBJ2-7; 11 bases are a match to TRBD2. The CDR3 loop spans 15 amino acids. Germline values: CDR1 LGHNA, CDR2 YNFKEQ. V was pared by 4 bases and J by 2 bases, with 4 bases of the junction left unmatched. As DNA, the CDR3 is TGTGCCAGCAGCCGCCCGGGACTAGCGGCCTACGAGCAGTACTTC. Translated: CASSRPGLAAYEQYF.

This rearrangement joins TRBV4-2 to TRBJ2-2; 14 nucleotides line up with TRBD2. Germline CDR1 reads LGHNA; CDR2 reads YNFKEQ. The CDR3 is made up of 18 amino acids. The V segment lost 2 bases and the J segment 6 bases; nucleotides outside the gene matches: 8. CDR3 region: CASSQTGLAGGGAGELFF. The CDR3, as DNA: TGTGCCAGCAGCCAAACCGGACTAGCGGGGGGCGGGGCCGGGGAGCTGTTTTTT.

This clonotype was found a few times. The rearrangement uses TRBV6-2 or TRBV6-3 and TRBJ2-6; tentatively, D is TRBD1 (5 bases). V lost 4 bases and J 2 bases, leaving 9 bases between the germline ends. This CDR3 has 15 amino acids. Germline lookup yields CDR1 MNHEY and CDR2 SVGEGT. The CDR3 region is CASSSPGTGANVLTF. In DNA form, the CDR3 reads TGTGCCAGCAGTTCCCCAGGGACTGGGGCCAACGTCCTGACTTTC.

This chain links TRBV28 with TRBJ1-5, with D unresolved. Trimming left V 6 bases short and J 4 bases short, with 7 bases between. CDR3 length: 12 residues. The germline V gene encodes CDR1 MDHEN and CDR2 SYDVKM. The CDR3 is CASRAANQPQHF. CDR3 sequence (DNA): TGTGCCAGCAGGGCGGCAAATCAGCCCCAGCATTTT.

This chain links TRBV6-5 with TRBJ1-2; 7 bases fit TRBD1. There are 16 residues in the CDR3. The germline V gene has CDR1 MNHEY and CDR2 SVGAGI. Trimming cost V 4 bases and J 0 bases; bases outside gene matches: 8. DNA for the CDR3: TGTGCCAGCAGTTCTTCCGGGACAGCTGCTAACTATGGCTACACCTTC. It specifies CASSSSGTAANYGYTF.

This clonotype was seen many times. The J gene is TRBJ2-7, the V gene TRBV11-1; 7 positions match TRBD1. Trimming took 5 bases from V and 12 from J; bases not matched to a gene: 10. CDR3 length equals 12 residues. Germline assignment: CDR1 SGHAT and CDR2 FQDESV (reference sequence). The CDR3 spells CASSLDRVDLYF. The CDR3 nucleotides read TGTGCCAGCAGCCTCGACAGGGTTGATCTGTACTTC. The complete variable domain, with remaining parts taken from reference TRBV11-1 and TRBJ2-7, reads EAEVAQSPRYKITEKSQAVAFWCDPISGHATLYWYRQILGQGPELLVQFQDESVVDDSQLPKDRFSAERLKGVDSTLKIQPAELGDSAMYLCASSLDRVDLYFGPGTRLTVT.

The gene calls are TRBV5-6 and TRBJ1-1; TRBD1 matches 8 bases. The CDR3 is 17 amino acids. The germline V gene has CDR1 SGHDT and CDR2 YYEEEE. The trim removed 2 bases at V and 0 bases at J, leaving 9 bases unmatched. CDR3 residues: CASSFQGAESLNTEAFF. The CDR3 DNA sequence: TGTGCCAGCAGCTTCCAGGGGGCCGAGAGCCTGAACACTGAAGCTTTCTTT.

Only a few counts were recorded for this clonotype. V usage is TRBV5-6 and J usage is TRBJ1-1; maybe TRBD1 (6 bases). Germline V gene lookup returns CDR1 SGHDT and CDR2 YYEEEE. V was clipped by 4 bases and J by 1 base, with 17 bases between them. CDR3 length equals 16 residues. The CDR3 region is CASSLPPGVRNTEAFF. In DNA, the CDR3 is TGTGCCAGCAGCCTACCTCCAGGGGTAAGGAACACTGAAGCTTTCTTT. Full variable domain (outside the CDR3, taken from reference TRBV5-6 and TRBJ1-1): DAGVTQSPTHLIKTRGQQVTLRCSPKSGHDTVSWYQQALGQGPQFIFQYYEEEERQRGNFPDRFSGHQFPNYSSELNVNALLLGDSALYLCASSLPPGVRNTEAFFGQGTRLTVV.

CDR3 region: CASGLEAQSPYNEQFF. The CDR3, as DNA: TGTGCTAGTGGTTTGGAGGCCCAATCTCCCTACAATGAGCAGTTCTTC. V gene TRBV12-5 combines with J gene TRBJ2-1; D gene unclear. Trimming removed 1 base at V and 2 bases at J, with 12 bases between. The germline V gene encodes CDR1 LGHNT and CDR2 FRNRAP. The CDR3 consists of 16 residues.

The chain combines TRBV28 with TRBJ2-7; D is uncertain. The ends were cut back, 7 bases at V and 7 bases at J, with 14 bases in the middle. The CDR3 extends over 12 amino acids. Germline CDR1 MDHEN, CDR2 SYDVKM. Written as DNA, the CDR3 is TGTGCCAGCATCGGGCCGGCCGGGGAGCAGTACTTC. Protein product: CASIGPAGEQYF.